The 23 T cell receptor beta chains presented below share a single source sample, sequenced in a study of blood T cell repertoires in COVID-19. TCRdb's table, derived via immunoSEQ multiplex PCR, lists solely in-frame clones and lacks some. This sample yields approximately 150,000 clones, of which approximately 91% are seen a single time; approximately 4.6% belongs to the top ten. The sequencing input was peripheral blood. These receptors came from a man younger than 35 with COVID-19, enrolled during active disease.

The chain combines TRBV11-2 with TRBJ2-6, with D perhaps matching TRBD2 (7 bases). The germline V gene has CDR1 SGHAT and CDR2 FQNNGV. Trimming shortened V by 5 bases and J by 0 bases, and 20 bases separated the two germline ends. This CDR3 is 19 amino acids long. CDR3 sequence: CASSLRGGSSYSGANVLTF. Here the CDR3 DNA reads TGTGCCAGCAGCCTTAGGGGGGGTAGCTCCTACTCTGGGGCCAACGTCCTGACTTTC.

The chain combines TRBV18 with TRBJ2-3; D gene unclear. CDR1 KGHSH and CDR2 LQKENI come from the germline V gene. The CDR3 extends over 14 amino acids. The V gene lost 1 base and the J gene lost 0 bases, with 5 bases spanning the gap. CDR3 residues: CASSPRTSTDTQYF. The CDR3 nucleotides are TGTGCCAGCTCACCACGAACTAGCACAGATACGCAGTATTTT.

The V gene is TRBV19, the J gene TRBJ2-7, with D unresolved. The V and J ends lost 0 bases and 2 bases respectively, with 14 bases between them. Per germline, CDR1 LNHDA and CDR2 SQIVND (reference sequence). The CDR3 consists of 16 residues. CDR3 amino acids: CASSIDLADSAYEQYF. CDR3 DNA sequence: TGTGCCAGTAGTATAGATCTGGCGGATTCAGCCTACGAGCAGTACTTC.

This sequence joins TRBV4-3 and TRBJ2-5; 11 bases line up with TRBD2. The CDR3 loop spans 21 amino acids. In germline, CDR1 is LGHNA, CDR2 YSLEER. With V trimmed by 3 bases and J by 4 bases, 22 bases remained unmatched. The CDR3 loop is CASSQGWTAGLAAERGETQYF. Here the CDR3 DNA reads TGCGCCAGCAGCCAGGGCTGGACAGCGGGACTAGCGGCGGAGAGGGGAGAGACCCAGTACTTC.

This sequence joins TRBV7-2 and TRBJ1-5, with unresolved D. This CDR3 spans 14 amino acids. Germline V gives CDR1 SGHTA, CDR2 FQGNSA. Trimming stripped 5 bases from V and 5 bases from J, with 13 bases between. Here the CDR3 DNA reads TGTGCCAGCAGCCTCGGGCGGGGAGATCAGCCCCAGCATTTT. Protein sequence: CASSLGRGDQPQHF. Looking up the rest from reference TRBV7-2 and TRBJ1-5 gives the full variable domain: GAGVSQSPSNKVTEKGKDVELRCDPISGHTALYWYRQSLGQGLEFLIYFQGNSAPDKSGLPSDRFSAERTGGSVSTLTIQRTQQEDSAVYLCASSLGRGDQPQHFGDGTRLSIL.

The chain joins TRBV27 to TRBJ2-1; 12 positions agree with TRBD1. The V and J ends lost 5 bases and 7 bases, in that order; junction bases with no gene match: 9. The CDR3 runs 16 residues. Germline CDR1 and CDR2: MNHEY and SMNVEV (reference sequence). Here the CDR3 reads CASSRPGQGAGNEQFF. CDR3 DNA sequence: TGTGCCAGCAGTCGGCCGGGACAGGGGGCAGGGAATGAGCAGTTCTTC.

The V gene is TRBV4-2, the J gene TRBJ1-1, with D perhaps TRBD1 (6 bases). CDR1 and CDR2 from the germline V gene are LGHNA and YNFKEQ. Deletions cut 0 bases from V and 5 bases from J, with 16 bases between. The CDR3 is 16 residues long. The CDR3 nucleotides read TGTGCCAGCAGCCAAGATCTCGGGGGGCGAGGGACTGAAGCTTTCTTT. It encodes CASSQDLGGRGTEAFF.

The V and J genes are TRBV28 and TRBJ1-2; TRBD1 matches at 7 bases. Germline CDR1 reads MDHEN; CDR2 reads SYDVKM. This CDR3 contains 16 residues. V lost 5 bases to trimming and J lost 4 bases; unmatched junction nucleotides: 13. CDR3 sequence reads: CASSRARQGEGYGYTF. The DNA of the CDR3 is TGTGCCAGCAGTCGGGCCCGACAGGGTGAGGGCTATGGCTACACCTTC.

The chain has TRBV18 and TRBJ2-3, with 7 bases lining up with TRBD2. Per germline, CDR1 KGHSH and CDR2 LQKENI. V shed 3 bases, J shed 3 bases, and the junction held 27 bases outside the gene matches. The length of the CDR3 is 22 residues. Here the CDR3 reads CASSPLTSVLGGPGTRTDTQYF. The DNA of the CDR3 is TGTGCCAGCTCACCCCTAACTAGCGTCTTGGGAGGGCCGGGTACAAGAACAGATACGCAGTATTTT.

V is TRBV11-2 and J is TRBJ1-2, with 9 bases that match TRBD1. This CDR3 region has 15 residues. From germline, CDR1 is SGHAT and CDR2 FQNNGV. V lost 1 base to trimming and J lost 2 bases; unmatched junction nucleotides: 2. DNA of the CDR3: TGTGCCAGCAGCTTAGCGACAGGGGGAAACTATGGCTACACCTTC. It codes for CASSLATGGNYGYTF.

This clone was seen only a few times. The chain recombines TRBV28 with TRBJ2-1; D is possibly TRBD1 (6 bases). CDR3 length: 15 amino acids. Per the germline V gene, CDR1 is MDHEN and CDR2 is SYDVKM. V shed 0 bases and J shed 6 bases, with 12 bases lying between them. CDR3 loop: CASSLWQGSGNEQFF. In DNA form, the CDR3 reads TGTGCCAGCAGTTTATGGCAGGGGTCTGGCAATGAGCAGTTCTTC.

The chain recombines TRBV18 with TRBJ2-7; D perhaps matches TRBD1 (6 bases). With 6 bases removed from V and 5 bases from J, the gap between germline ends came to 17 bases. Germline V gene lookup returns CDR1 KGHSH and CDR2 LQKENI. This CDR3 comprises 14 residues. Here the CDR3 DNA reads TGTGCCAGCTCGCCCCAGGGGAAGACCAACGAGCAGTACTTC. As protein: CASSPQGKTNEQYF.

The rearrangement uses TRBV6-2 or TRBV6-3 and TRBJ1-1, with D perhaps matching TRBD1 (6 bases). The CDR3 length is 17 residues. Germline CDR1 and CDR2: MNHEY and SVGEGT. Deletions cut 2 bases from V and 3 bases from J, with 19 bases between. Written as DNA, the CDR3 is TGTGCCAGCAGTTACCCCACAGGGATTTACATGGACACTGAAGCTTTCTTT. This encodes CASSYPTGIYMDTEAFF.

This chain connects TRBV7-2 to TRBJ2-7, with 10 bases aligning to TRBD1. The germline V gene has CDR1 SGHTA and CDR2 FQGNSA. The CDR3 has 15 amino acids. With 7 bases clipped from V and 2 bases from J, the junction kept 8 bases outside the gene matches. The DNA of the CDR3 is TGTGCCAGCAACTCATGGACAGGGGGGACCTACGAGCAGTACTTC. Protein product: CASNSWTGGTYEQYF.

V gene TRBV19 combines with J gene TRBJ1-2, with a weak D call TRBD1 (6 bases). Germline CDR1 and CDR2: LNHDA and SQIVND (reference sequence). V was clipped by 5 bases and J by 3 bases, with 13 bases between them. CDR3 size: 14 residues. The DNA for the CDR3 is TGTGCCAGTAGTCCTCAGGGGTCGGACTATGGCTACACCTTC. Translation: CASSPQGSDYGYTF.

The chain has TRBV5-4 and TRBJ2-7; D is undetermined. Per germline, CDR1 SGHNT and CDR2 YYREEE (reference sequence). The CDR3 extends over 16 amino acids. V lost 4 bases and J lost 3, with 20 bases in between. The CDR3 spells CASSPGLVSPLYEQYF. Here the CDR3 DNA reads TGTGCCAGCAGCCCGGGTTTGGTCTCGCCCCTCTACGAGCAGTACTTC. Based on the CDR3 plus reference TRBV5-4 and TRBJ2-7, the full variable domain is ETGVTQSPTHLIKTRGQQVTLRCSSQSGHNTVSWYQQALGQGPQFIFQYYREEENGRGNFPPRFSGLQFPNYSSELNVNALELDDSALYLCASSPGLVSPLYEQYFGPGTRLTVT.

Concerning this clone itself: Compared with germline, one end of the junction differs, possibly owing to a read error. The chain is built from TRBV28 and TRBJ1-4; D is unclear. CDR1 MDHEN and CDR2 SYDVKM come from the germline V gene. The CDR3 runs 14 residues. The CDR3 DNA is TGTGCCAGCAGTTTACCTGAGTCTAATGAAAAACTGCTTTTT. This gives the protein CASSLPESNEKLLF.

The V and J genes are TRBV30 and TRBJ1-1, with D unclear. This CDR3 has 11 amino acids. Trimming took off 3 bases at V and 5 bases at J, with 7 bases between the two ends. CDR1 GTSNPN and CDR2 SVGIG come from the germline V gene (reference sequence). CDR3 sequence reads: CAWRAVTEAFF. CDR3 nucleotides: TGTGCCTGGAGGGCAGTGACTGAAGCTTTCTTT.

The chain is built from TRBV5-1 and TRBJ1-4; perhaps TRBD1 as D (5 bases). CDR3 length: 14 amino acids. Trimming cost V 2 bases and J 3 bases, with 8 bases left between them. CDR1 and CDR2 (germline): SGHRS, YFSETQ. CDR3 in amino acids: CASSFGDSNEKLFF. CDR3 coding DNA: TGCGCCAGCAGCTTCGGGGACTCTAATGAAAAACTGTTTTTT.

CDR3 protein: CASSLDRTTGSYEQYF. The CDR3 region has the DNA TGTGCCAGCAGCTTAGATCGAACCACAGGGTCCTACGAGCAGTACTTC. The chain links TRBV11-2 to TRBJ2-7; D possibly corresponds to TRBD1 (6 bases). Germline CDR1 is SGHAT and CDR2 is FQNNGV. The CDR3 length is 16 residues. Trimming took 0 bases from V and 1 from J, leaving 13 bases between them.

The rearrangement links TRBV9 to TRBJ2-1, with D possibly TRBD2 on 5 matching bases. Germline V gene sequence: CDR1 SGDLS, CDR2 YYNGEE. V gave up 3 bases and J gave up 0 bases, with 13 bases separating them. The CDR3 extends over 16 amino acids. CDR3 residues: CASSGYSGSSYNEQFF. Here the CDR3 DNA reads TGTGCCAGCAGCGGATATTCGGGGAGCTCCTACAATGAGCAGTTCTTC.

The rearrangement uses TRBV28 and TRBJ1-5; tentatively, D is TRBD1 (6 bases). This CDR3 is 15 amino acids long. CDR1 and CDR2 (germline): MDHEN, SYDVKM. Trimming stripped 3 bases from V and 6 bases from J, with 15 bases between. CDR3 sequence: CASSLGGREGQPQHF. The CDR3 DNA follows: TGTGCCAGCAGTTTGGGGGGCAGGGAGGGTCAGCCCCAGCATTTT.

Comments on this clone: One junction end does not reproduce the germline sequence, and a read error may be involved. J is TRBJ1-4 and V is TRBV6-1; 7 bases agree with TRBD1. Germline assignment: CDR1 MNHNS and CDR2 SASEGT. CDR3 length equals 15 residues. CDR3 in DNA: TGTGCCAGCAGTGACGGGGCAGGGGGAGGTGAAAAACTGCTTTTT. Amino acid sequence: CASSDGAGGGEKLLF.